The clone carrying this T cell receptor beta chain was seen many times. Its antigen is not known. The sample originates from a study of blood T cells in healthy people across ages. Next came a second PCR, run for 7 to 11 cycles, which used a sample-barcoded 5' primer along with a J-beta primer mix. Using its own MiXCR run on the 5' RACE reads, TCRdb lists one record per CDR3 protein. Of 850,000 to 950,000 distinct CDR3 sequences in the sample, under 35% were seen once. Study results and limitations: Long-lived donors exceeded aged donors in naive CD4+ cells and diversity. As age increased, TCR beta diversity per million T cells fell in a roughly linear fashion.

Germline assignment: CDR1 MNHEY and CDR2 SVGEGT. The CDR3 runs 13 residues. V was cut by 5 bases and J by 9 bases, with 15 bases left in between. Sequenced input: blood. The source of this sequence is a woman of 80 years or more in good health. This sequence joins TRBV6-2 or TRBV6-3 and TRBJ2-3; D may be TRBD1 (6 bases). The CDR3 here is CASSKQGVGTQYF. The CDR3 DNA reads TGTGCCAGCAGTAAACAGGGCGTAGGCACGCAGTATTTT.